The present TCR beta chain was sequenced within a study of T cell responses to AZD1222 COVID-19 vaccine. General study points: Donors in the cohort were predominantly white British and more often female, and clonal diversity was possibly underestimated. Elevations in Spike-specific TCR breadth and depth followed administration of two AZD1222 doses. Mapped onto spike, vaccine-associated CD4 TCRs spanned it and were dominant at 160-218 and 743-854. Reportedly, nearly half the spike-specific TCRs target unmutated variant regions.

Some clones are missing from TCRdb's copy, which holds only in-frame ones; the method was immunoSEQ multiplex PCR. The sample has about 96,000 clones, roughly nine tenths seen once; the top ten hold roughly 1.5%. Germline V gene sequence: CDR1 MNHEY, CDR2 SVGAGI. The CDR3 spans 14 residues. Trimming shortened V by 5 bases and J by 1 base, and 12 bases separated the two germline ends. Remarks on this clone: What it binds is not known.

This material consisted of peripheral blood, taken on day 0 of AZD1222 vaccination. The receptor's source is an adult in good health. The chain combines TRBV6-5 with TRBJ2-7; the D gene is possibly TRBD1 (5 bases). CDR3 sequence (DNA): TGTGCCAGCAGTAGAGACAGAAAGTCCTACGAGCAGTACTTC. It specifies CASSRDRKSYEQYF.